The rows below give T cell receptor beta chains drawn from one sample of a study of untreated major depressive disorder. Only in-frame clones appear in the TCRdb table, and some are missing; sequencing was by immunoSEQ multiplex PCR. This table holds 20,000 to 25,000 clones, 85% to 95% found once. Material: CD4+ T cells from PBMCs. The source is a young man in good health. Both conserved end residues are part of each CDR3. Each record gives: clone size, J gene, D gene, V gene, CDR3 protein, CDR3 DNA. A D gene is named only where the DNA matches it firmly. Only some rows state a clone size, as once, few, many or a class for expanded clones.

>-|TRBJ2-1|TRBD2|TRBV6-5
CASSYYGTRGGNEQFF
TGTGCCAGCAGTTACTACGGGACTAGAGGTGGCAATGAGCAGTTCTTC
>-|TRBJ2-3|-|TRBV6-5
CASSYGGGRTTDTQYF
TGTGCCAGCAGTTACGGGGGCGGGAGAACTACGGATACGCAGTATTTT
>-|TRBJ2-7|-|TRBV29-1
CSVEWWDADREQYF
TGCAGCGTTGAATGGTGGGACGCCGATCGGGAGCAGTACTTC
>-|TRBJ1-3|-|TRBV30
CAQSSGNTIYF
TGTGCTCAGAGCTCTGGAAACACCATATATTTT
>-|TRBJ1-3|TRBD1|TRBV4-3
CASSPGQEHGDTIYF
TGCGCCAGCAGCCCCGGACAGGAACATGGGGACACCATATATTTT
>-|TRBJ1-1|-|TRBV4-3
CASSSRGDTEAFF
TGCGCCAGCAGCTCGCGGGGGGACACTGAAGCTTTCTTT
>-|TRBJ1-2|-|TRBV19
CASYLDPSSGYTF
TGTGCCAGTTACCTGGACCCATCTAGCGGCTACACCTTC
>-|TRBJ2-7|-|TRBV4-3
CASSQEGPGGYEQYF
TGCGCCAGCAGCCAAGAGGGGCCCGGAGGATACGAGCAGTACTTC
>-|TRBJ1-5|-|TRBV5-1
CASSLGQSNQPQHF
TGCGCCAGCAGCTTGGGACAGAGCAATCAGCCCCAGCATTTT
>-|TRBJ2-1|-|TRBV5-1
CASSPGERYNEQFF
TGCGCCAGCAGCCCCGGGGAACGATACAATGAGCAGTTCTTC
>-|TRBJ1-2|-|TRBV6-6
CASSGRVSVYGYTF
TGTGCCAGCAGTGGTCGGGTGTCCGTCTATGGCTACACCTTC
>-|TRBJ1-2|TRBD1|TRBV7-3
CASSPADRAGGYTF
TGTGCCAGCAGCCCAGCCGACAGGGCGGGAGGCTACACCTTC
>once|TRBJ2-1|-|TRBV6-4
CASSDTYNEQFF
TGTGCCAGCAGTGACACATACAATGAGCAGTTCTTC
>-|TRBJ2-1|TRBD1|TRBV6-5
CASSLGTGGNEQFF
TGTGCCAGCTCCTTAGGGACAGGGGGAAATGAGCAGTTCTTC
>-|TRBJ1-2|TRBD1|TRBV19
CASSIGGQGRGYTF
TGTGCCAGTAGTATAGGGGGACAGGGCCGCGGCTACACCTTC
>-|TRBJ1-2|TRBD1|TRBV5-1
CASSPGQATIYTF
TGCGCCAGCAGCCCCGGACAGGCGACAATTTACACCTTC
>-|TRBJ1-2|-|TRBV6-5
CATLKADYGYTF
TGTGCCACCCTAAAAGCCGACTATGGCTACACCTTC
>-|TRBJ2-1|-|TRBV25-1
CASTGVGGGYRFF
TGTGCCAGCACGGGGGTTGGGGGAGGCTACCGGTTCTTC
>-|TRBJ1-1|-|TRBV7-9
CASSLSRLRTEAFF
TGTGCCAGCAGCCTCTCGAGGCTAAGGACTGAAGCTTTCTTT
>-|TRBJ2-2|TRBD1|TRBV7-3
CASSFAGTDNTGELFF
TGTGCCAGCAGCTTCGCCGGGACAGATAACACCGGGGAGCTGTTTTTT
>once|TRBJ1-4|-|TRBV6-1
CASSEPPGQRGWEKLFF
TGTGCCAGCAGTGAACCCCCTGGGCAAAGGGGATGGGAAAAACTGTTTTTT
>-|TRBJ1-1|-|TRBV4-2
CASSQEGIGQGRQGDTEAFF
TGTGCCAGCAGCCAAGAGGGAATCGGTCAGGGAAGGCAAGGGGACACTGAAGCTTTCTTT
>once|TRBJ2-3|-|TRBV5-6
CASSSLGTDTQYF
TGTGCCAGCAGCTCTCTCGGGACAGATACGCAGTATTTT
>-|TRBJ1-3|-|TRBV5-4
CASSRGGRSSGNTIYF
TGTGCCAGCAGCCGAGGTGGTAGAAGCTCTGGAAACACCATATATTTT
>-|TRBJ2-7|-|TRBV7-2
CASSPQATVSGEQYF
TGTGCCAGCAGCCCTCAAGCGACAGTCTCTGGGGAGCAGTACTTC
>-|TRBJ2-5|TRBD2|TRBV11-2
CASSGGLASKTQYF
TGTGCCAGCTCCGGGGGACTAGCCTCGAAGACCCAGTACTTC
>-|TRBJ2-7|-|TRBV11-2
CASSFTGSSYEQYF
TGTGCCAGCAGCTTCACAGGGAGCTCCTACGAGCAGTACTTC
>-|TRBJ2-3|TRBD2|TRBV10-3
CAIGTSPSTDTQYF
TGTGCCATTGGGACTAGCCCTAGCACAGATACGCAGTATTTT
>-|TRBJ2-1|TRBD2|TRBV9
CASSPVGLADNEQFF
TGTGCCAGCAGCCCAGTTGGACTAGCGGACAATGAGCAGTTCTTC
>few|TRBJ1-4|-|TRBV5-1
CASTPLGGGGGNEKLFF
TGCGCCAGCACCCCCCTCGGAGGGGGTGGGGGCAATGAAAAACTGTTTTTT
>-|TRBJ2-7|-|TRBV30
CAWTGSSYEQYF
TGTGCCTGGACAGGTTCCTCCTACGAGCAGTACTTC
>-|TRBJ1-2|-|TRBV28
CASSLGTTNYGYTF
TGTGCCAGCAGTTTGGGGACGACTAACTATGGCTACACCTTC
>-|TRBJ2-7|TRBD2|TRBV18
CASSPRSGGWGEQYF
TGTGCCAGCTCACCGCGATCGGGAGGTTGGGGCGAGCAGTACTTC
>-|TRBJ1-2|-|TRBV4-3
CASSQDLMTGFALWGYTF
TGCGCCAGCAGCCAAGATCTGATGACAGGTTTTGCCCTATGGGGCTACACCTTC
>-|TRBJ1-2|-|TRBV5-4
CASSSTGGFYGYTF
TGTGCCAGCAGCTCAACCGGGGGGTTTTATGGCTACACCTTC
>once|TRBJ1-5|-|TRBV4-1
CASSSPGANQPQHF
TGCGCCAGCAGCTCACCGGGGGCCAATCAGCCCCAGCATTTT
>-|TRBJ2-2|TRBD2|TRBV7-8
CASSSSGSRYTGELFF
TGTGCCAGCAGCTCCAGCGGGAGCAGGTACACCGGGGAGCTGTTTTTT
>-|TRBJ2-7|TRBD1|TRBV29-1
CSVRGRGRLYEQYF
TGCAGCGTTCGAGGCAGGGGGCGCTTATACGAGCAGTACTTC
>-|TRBJ1-2|-|TRBV5-1
CASSLTLDGYTF
TGCGCCAGCAGTTTGACCCTCGACGGCTACACCTTC
>-|TRBJ2-1|TRBD2|TRBV18
CASSPPAKLAFQFYNEQFF
TGTGCCAGCTCACCCCCGGCTAAACTAGCGTTCCAGTTCTACAATGAGCAGTTCTTC
>-|TRBJ1-1|-|TRBV27
CASISPYTVKAFF
TGTGCCAGCATCTCTCCTTATACTGTAAAAGCTTTCTTT
>-|TRBJ2-5|-|TRBV9
CASSVGQETQYF
TGTGCCAGCAGCGTAGGCCAAGAGACCCAGTACTTC
>-|TRBJ1-3|-|TRBV6-5
CASIGRVGNTIYF
TGTGCCAGCATTGGGAGGGTTGGAAACACCATATATTTT
>-|TRBJ2-2|TRBD1|TRBV28
CASRAQGATGELFF
TGTGCCAGCAGAGCCCAGGGGGCCACCGGGGAGCTGTTTTTT
>few|TRBJ2-7|-|TRBV4-3
CASSQETADPYEQYF
TGCGCCAGCAGCCAAGAAACGGCGGACCCCTACGAGCAGTACTTC
>-|TRBJ1-1|-|TRBV10-1
CASTPGQRAEAFF
TGCGCCAGCACTCCTGGGCAGCGGGCTGAAGCTTTCTTT
>-|TRBJ2-1|-|TRBV25-1
CASSERDGDSWEQFF
TGTGCCAGCAGTGAACGGGACGGGGATTCGTGGGAGCAGTTCTTC
>-|TRBJ1-3|-|TRBV10-3
CAISESVRWNTIYF
TGTGCCATCAGTGAAAGTGTGCGTTGGAACACCATATATTTT
>-|TRBJ2-1|TRBD2|TRBV9
CASSVGWTSGNEQFF
TGTGCCAGCAGCGTAGGTTGGACTAGCGGGAACGAGCAGTTCTTC
>once|TRBJ2-1|TRBD2|TRBV4-3
CASSQVSAGGHNEQFF
TGCGCCAGCAGCCAAGTTTCTGCGGGAGGGCACAATGAGCAGTTCTTC
>-|TRBJ1-2|-|TRBV4-3
CASSQNVQGHYGYTF
TGCGCCAGCAGCCAGAATGTTCAGGGGCACTATGGCTACACCTTC
>-|TRBJ1-1|-|TRBV12-5
CASGQSGAGAEAFF
TGTGCTAGTGGTCAGTCAGGGGCGGGGGCTGAAGCTTTCTTT
>-|TRBJ1-1|-|TRBV14
CASSQDMALGGTEAFF
TGTGCCAGCAGCCAAGATATGGCCCTCGGCGGCACTGAAGCTTTCTTT